The text below deals with one T cell receptor beta chain. The antigen is unknown. The source of the sample is a study of shared clonotypes between healthy human individuals. CDR1 SGHAT and CDR2 FQNNGV come from the germline V gene. CDR3 length equals 16 residues. V shed 5 bases, J shed 5 bases, and the junction held 13 bases outside the gene matches. Study-level points and caveats: Shared clonotypes across all four donors exceeded non-shared ones in generation probability. Having only a few donors restricted how much genetic and exposure-history diversity was captured.

Donors were healthy HIV-negative adults without recently reported acute infections or vaccinations. Data came from immunoSEQ multiplex PCR; TCRdb stores just in-frame clones and leaves some out. The top ten hold about 0.39% of the sample, which has about 2.3 million clones, about 92% seen once. The sequenced sample was naive CD4+ T cells from PBMCs. Stated subset: CD45RA+ positively selected. This TCR came from a man between 18 and 35 years old in good health. Some clones in this sample may be carry-over from other donors' samples. The V gene is TRBV11-2, the J gene TRBJ2-3; 7 bases are a match to TRBD2. CDR3 bases: TGTGCCAGCAGCGAACGCCTAGCGGATCCCCGAGATACGCAGTATTTT. Translating it yields CASSERLADPRDTQYF.